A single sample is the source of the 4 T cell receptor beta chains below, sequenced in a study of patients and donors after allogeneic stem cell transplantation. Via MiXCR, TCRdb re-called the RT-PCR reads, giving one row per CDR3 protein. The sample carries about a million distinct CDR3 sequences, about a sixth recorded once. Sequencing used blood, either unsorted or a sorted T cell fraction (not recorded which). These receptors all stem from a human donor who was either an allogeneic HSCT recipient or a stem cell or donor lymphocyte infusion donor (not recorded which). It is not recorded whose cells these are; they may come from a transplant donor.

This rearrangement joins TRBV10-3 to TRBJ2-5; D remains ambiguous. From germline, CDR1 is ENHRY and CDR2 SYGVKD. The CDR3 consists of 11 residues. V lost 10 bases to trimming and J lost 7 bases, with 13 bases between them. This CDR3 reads CATGPEGTQYF. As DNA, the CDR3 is TGTGCCACCGGACCCGAAGGGACCCAGTACTTC.

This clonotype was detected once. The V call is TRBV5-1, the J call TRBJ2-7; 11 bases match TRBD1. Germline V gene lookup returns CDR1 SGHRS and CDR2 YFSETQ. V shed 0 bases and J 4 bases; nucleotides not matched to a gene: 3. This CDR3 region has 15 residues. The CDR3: CASSLAGDRGYEQYF. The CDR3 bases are TGCGCCAGCAGCTTGGCCGGGGACAGGGGGTACGAGCAGTACTTC.

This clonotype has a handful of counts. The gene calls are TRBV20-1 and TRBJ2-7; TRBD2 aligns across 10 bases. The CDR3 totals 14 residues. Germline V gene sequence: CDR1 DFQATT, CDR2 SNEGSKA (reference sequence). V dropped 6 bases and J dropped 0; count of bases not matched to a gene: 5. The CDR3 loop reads CSANLAGASYEQYF. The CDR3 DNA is TGCAGTGCAAATCTAGCGGGGGCCTCCTACGAGCAGTACTTC.

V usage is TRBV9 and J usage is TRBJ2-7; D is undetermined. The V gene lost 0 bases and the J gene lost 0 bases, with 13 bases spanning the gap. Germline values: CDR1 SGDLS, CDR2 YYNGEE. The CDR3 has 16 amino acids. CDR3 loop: CASSVEARSSSYEQYF. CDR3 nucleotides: TGTGCCAGCAGCGTAGAGGCCAGATCCAGCTCCTACGAGCAGTACTTC.